Presented here are 5 T cell receptor beta chains from one specimen sequenced in a study of T-cell reconstitution after alpha-beta-depleted transplantation in children. A TCRbeta library incorporating unique molecular identifiers was prepared. TCRdb passed the PCR reads through MiXCR, listing each CDR3 protein once. The table lists around 960,000 distinct CDR3 sequences, around 30% of them singletons, with over 25% in the top ten. This specimen was PBMCs, mostly from graft donor cells, taken 360 days after TCRalphabeta/CD19-depleted stem cell transplant. The receptors come from a boy under two years old who had a stem cell transplant for SCID, so the T cells may come from the graft donor.

This clonotype came up a few times. The chain has TRBV15 and TRBJ1-5; TRBD1 is a possible D gene (6 bases). The CDR3 loop spans 16 amino acids. In germline, CDR1 is LNHNV, CDR2 YYDKDF (reference sequence). Trimming cost V 0 bases and J 3 bases, with 12 bases left between them. The CDR3 reads CATSRDRQAPNQPQHF. CDR3 bases: TGTGCCACCAGCAGAGATCGACAGGCACCCAATCAGCCCCAGCATTTT. The full variable domain, its missing parts supplied by reference TRBV15 and TRBJ1-5, is DAMVIQNPRYQVTQFGKPVTLSCSQTLNHNVMYWYQQKSSQAPKLLFHYYDKDFNNEADTPDNFQSRRPNTSFCFLDIRSPGLGDTAMYLCATSRDRQAPNQPQHFGDGTRLSIL.

This clonotype came up many times. The chain links TRBV28 to TRBJ2-2, with D possibly being TRBD1 (6 bases). Germline lookup yields CDR1 MDHEN and CDR2 SYDVKM. The CDR3 totals 13 residues. The V end was cut by 5 bases, the J end by 7 bases, with 11 bases between. CDR3 nucleotide sequence: TGTGCCAGCAGTACCTCGGACAGCGGGGAGCTGTTTTTT. Translation: CASSTSDSGELFF.

The chain carries TRBV20-1 and TRBJ1-4; no clear D. In germline, CDR1 is DFQATT, CDR2 SNEGSKA (reference sequence). The V and J ends lost 3 bases and 0 bases respectively, with 14 bases between them. CDR3 length: 16 residues. CDR3 sequence reads: CSASDGPIATNEKLFF. The CDR3 DNA reads TGCAGTGCTAGTGACGGACCGATTGCAACTAATGAAAAACTGTTTTTT.

In its sample, this clonotype was seen a few times. The chain combines TRBV25-1 with TRBJ1-5; TRBD1 matches at 9 bases. CDR3 size: 14 residues. V was clipped by 3 bases and J by 9 bases; unmatched bases: 6. Germline V lookup: CDR1 MGHDK, CDR2 SYGVNS. CDR3 DNA sequence: TGTGCCAGCAGTGAGGGGACAGGGTGGGGGCCCCAGCATTTT. Residues: CASSEGTGWGPQHF.

The chain has TRBV7-9 and TRBJ2-7, with TRBD2 as a possible D gene (7 bases). This CDR3 has 16 amino acids. Trimming cost V 2 bases and J 1 base, with 15 bases left between them. Germline V gene data show CDR1 as SEHNR and CDR2 as FQNEAQ (reference sequence). The CDR3 reads CASSLMGGPGSYEQYF. In DNA form, the CDR3 reads TGTGCCAGCAGCTTAATGGGGGGGCCAGGGTCCTACGAGCAGTACTTC.